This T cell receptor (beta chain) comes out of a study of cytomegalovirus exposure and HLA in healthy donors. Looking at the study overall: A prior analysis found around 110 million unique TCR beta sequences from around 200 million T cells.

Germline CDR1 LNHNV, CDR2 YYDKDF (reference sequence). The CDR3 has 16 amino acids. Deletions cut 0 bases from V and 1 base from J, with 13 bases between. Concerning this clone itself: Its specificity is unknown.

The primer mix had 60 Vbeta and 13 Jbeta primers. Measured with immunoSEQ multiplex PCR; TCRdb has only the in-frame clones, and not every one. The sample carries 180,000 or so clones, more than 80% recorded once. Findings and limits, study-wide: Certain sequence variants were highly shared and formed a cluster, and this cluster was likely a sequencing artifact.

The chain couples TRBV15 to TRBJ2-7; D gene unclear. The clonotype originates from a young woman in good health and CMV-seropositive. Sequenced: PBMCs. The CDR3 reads CATSRETGLESYEQYF. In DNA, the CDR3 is TGTGCCACCAGCAGAGAGACCGGATTGGAGTCCTACGAGCAGTACTTC.